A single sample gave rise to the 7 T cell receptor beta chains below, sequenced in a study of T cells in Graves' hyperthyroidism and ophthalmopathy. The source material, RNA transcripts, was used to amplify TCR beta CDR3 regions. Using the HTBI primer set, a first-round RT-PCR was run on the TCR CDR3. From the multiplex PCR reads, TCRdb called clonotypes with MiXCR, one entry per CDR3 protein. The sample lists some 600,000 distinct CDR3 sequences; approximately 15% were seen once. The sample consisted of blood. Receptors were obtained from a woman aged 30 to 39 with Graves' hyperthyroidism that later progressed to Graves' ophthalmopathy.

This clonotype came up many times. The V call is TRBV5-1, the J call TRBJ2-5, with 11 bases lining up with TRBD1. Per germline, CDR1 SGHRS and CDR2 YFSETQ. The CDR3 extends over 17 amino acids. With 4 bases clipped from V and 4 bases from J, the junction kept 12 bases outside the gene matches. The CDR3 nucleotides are TGCGCCAGCAGCCCCGGACAGGGGGCATCGGCCGGAGAGACCCAGTACTTC. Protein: CASSPGQGASAGETQYF.

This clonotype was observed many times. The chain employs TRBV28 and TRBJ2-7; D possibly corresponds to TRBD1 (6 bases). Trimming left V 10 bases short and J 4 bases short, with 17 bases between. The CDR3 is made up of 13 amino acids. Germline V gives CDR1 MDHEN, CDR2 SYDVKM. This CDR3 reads CATRPGTLYEQYF. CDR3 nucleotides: TGTGCCACTCGCCCCGGGACACTATACGAGCAGTACTTC.

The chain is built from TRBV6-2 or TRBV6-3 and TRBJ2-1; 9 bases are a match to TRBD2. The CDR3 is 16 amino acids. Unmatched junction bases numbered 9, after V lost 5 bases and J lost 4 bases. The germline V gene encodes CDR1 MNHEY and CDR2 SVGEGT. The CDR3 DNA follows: TGTGCCAGCAGTACTCGGCGGGAGGGCCTGTACAATGAGCAGTTCTTC. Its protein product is CASSTRREGLYNEQFF.

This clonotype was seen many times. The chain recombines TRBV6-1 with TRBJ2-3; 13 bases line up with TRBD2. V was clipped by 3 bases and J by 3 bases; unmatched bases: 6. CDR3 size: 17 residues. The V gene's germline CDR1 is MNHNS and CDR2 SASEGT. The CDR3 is CASSESTSGRGTDTQYF. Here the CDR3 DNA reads TGTGCCAGCAGTGAGTCTACTAGCGGGAGGGGGACAGATACGCAGTATTTT.

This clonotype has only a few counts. This CDR3 reads CASTPTASLSYNEQFF. The DNA for the CDR3 is TGTGCCAGCACCCCAACAGCCTCTCTCTCCTACAATGAGCAGTTCTTC. The genes are TRBV27 and TRBJ2-1, with D hard to call. Looked up from germline, CDR1 is MNHEY and CDR2 is SMNVEV (reference sequence). The CDR3 sequence is 16 residues long. Deletions cut 7 bases from V and 0 bases from J, with 16 bases between.

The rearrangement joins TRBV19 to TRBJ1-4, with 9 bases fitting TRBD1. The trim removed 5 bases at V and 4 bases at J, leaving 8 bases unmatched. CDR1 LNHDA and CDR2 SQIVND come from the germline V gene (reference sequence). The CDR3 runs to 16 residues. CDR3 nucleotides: TGTGCCAGTAGTCTCCTCCCGGGACAGGGTAATGAAAAACTGTTTTTT. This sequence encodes CASSLLPGQGNEKLFF.

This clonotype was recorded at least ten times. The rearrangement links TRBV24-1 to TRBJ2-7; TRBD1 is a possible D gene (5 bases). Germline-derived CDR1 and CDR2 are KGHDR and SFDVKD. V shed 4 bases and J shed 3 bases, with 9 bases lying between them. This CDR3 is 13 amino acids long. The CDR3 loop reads CATSDYDSYEQYF. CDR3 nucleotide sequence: TGTGCCACCAGTGACTATGACAGCTACGAGCAGTACTTC.